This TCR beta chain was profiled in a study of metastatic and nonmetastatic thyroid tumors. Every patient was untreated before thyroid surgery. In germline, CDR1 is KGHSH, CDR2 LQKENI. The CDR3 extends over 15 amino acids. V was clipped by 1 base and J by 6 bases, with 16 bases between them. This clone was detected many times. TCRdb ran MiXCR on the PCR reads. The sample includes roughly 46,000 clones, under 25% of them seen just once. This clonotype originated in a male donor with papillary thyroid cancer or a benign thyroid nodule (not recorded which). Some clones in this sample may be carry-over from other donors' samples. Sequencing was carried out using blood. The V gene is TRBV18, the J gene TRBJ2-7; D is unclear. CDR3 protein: CASSPQYVDGGEQYF. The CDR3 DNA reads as TGTGCCAGCTCACCACAGTATGTGGATGGCGGCGAGCAGTACTTC.